This is a list of T cell receptor beta chains from one sample in a study of beta chain features in type 1 diabetes. Some clones are missing from TCRdb's copy, which holds only in-frame ones; the method was immunoSEQ multiplex PCR. The sample contains some 190,000 clones, 6.5% to 8.5% of which appear only once. The sequencing sample was made of central memory CD4+ T cells from blood. Receptors originate from a man aged 18 to 30 with type 1 diabetes. Both conserved end residues are trimmed from each CDR3.

v_gene	j_gene	CDR3aa
TRBV2	TRBJ2-7	ASSYRGEYEQY
TRBV30	TRBJ1-3	AWKHRGGNTIY
TRBV19	TRBJ2-3	ASSIDGTGTDTQY
TRBV5-1	TRBJ2-1	ASSLVPSSYEQF
TRBV5-8	TRBJ2-7	ASSHGLARNEQY
TRBV5-1	TRBJ2-3	ASSRGDRESTDTQY
TRBV30	TRBJ1-4	AWSVNRGEKLF
TRBV19	TRBJ2-3	ASSMGTSSGDTQY
TRBV9	TRBJ2-6	ASSVGGTGANVLT
TRBV28	TRBJ1-1	ASSPPTLNTEAF
TRBV18	TRBJ1-1	ASSTGNPEAF
TRBV29-1	TRBJ1-1	SVARQENTEAF
TRBV9	TRBJ2-5	ASSVSAGTGTQTQY
TRBV10-3	TRBJ2-3	AISDGHTDTQY
TRBV4-3	TRBJ2-3	ASSQFVRGQGGTDTQY
TRBV11-2	TRBJ2-5	ASTGQIQETQY
TRBV11-2	NA	ASSLAQGYEQY
TRBV4-3	TRBJ1-2	ASSQDSGGGYGYT
TRBV19	TRBJ2-2	ASSEAYTGELF
TRBV11-2	TRBJ2-1	ASSLTLAGDNEQF